This is a list of T cell receptor beta chains from one sample in a study of blood T cell repertoires in COVID-19. Assay used: immunoSEQ multiplex PCR; TCRdb lists only in-frame clones, some missing. The data show around 250,000 clones, more than 70% seen once. Sequencing was done on a sample of peripheral blood. These receptors were taken from a man older than 75 with acute or convalescent COVID-19. CDR3s include the opening cysteine and the closing phenylalanine or tryptophan. A D gene is named only where the DNA matches it firmly. Only part of the rows carry a size: once, few, many, or a class if the clone is expanded.

>NA|NA|TRBV5-1|TRBJ1-4
CASSLSPGSTTNEKLFF
TGCGCCAGCAGCTTAAGTCCGGGGTCTACAACTAATGAAAAACTGTTTTTT
>NA|NA|TRBV6-5|TRBJ2-7
CASSRDRTPYEQYF
TGTGCCAGCAGTCGAGACAGGACCCCCTACGAGCAGTACTTC
>TRBD1|NA|TRBV7-9|TRBJ2-5
CASSLGTGTFLTETQYF
TGTGCCAGCAGCTTAGGGACAGGGACATTTTTGACAGAGACCCAGTACTTC
>NA|NA|TRBV28|TRBJ2-3
CAILRTSTDTQYF
TGTGCCATCCTGAGGACTAGCACAGATACGCAGTATTTT
>TRBD2|NA|TRBV28|TRBJ2-7
CASRPGGTSGLYEQYF
TGTGCCAGCAGGCCGGGAGGGACTAGCGGGCTCTACGAGCAGTACTTC
>NA|NA|TRBV2|TRBJ1-1
CASGQGLENTEAFF
TGTGCCAGCGGGCAGGGACTGGAGAACACTGAAGCTTTCTTT
>NA|NA|TRBV4-1|TRBJ1-4
CASSQEGGSAPAYEKLFF
TGCGCCAGCAGCCAAGAAGGAGGTTCGGCTCCAGCCTATGAAAAACTGTTTTTT
>NA|NA|TRBV6-6|TRBJ2-4
CASSSRGRVWYF
TGTGCCAGCAGTTCGCGGGGTAGGGTATGGTACTTC
>NA|NA|TRBV6-6|TRBJ2-1
CASSALATIINNEQFF
TGTGCCAGCAGCGCCCTAGCGACGATTATAAACAATGAGCAGTTCTTC
>TRBD2|NA|TRBV7-8|TRBJ2-5
CASNKVSGLAGGQTQYF
TGTGCCAGCAACAAAGTGTCAGGGTTAGCGGGGGGACAGACCCAGTACTTC
>TRBD2|NA|TRBV3-1/TRBV3-2|TRBJ2-2
CASSAWDYKAGELFF
TGTGCCAGCAGCGCCTGGGACTATAAGGCCGGGGAGCTGTTTTTT
>TRBD1|NA|TRBV5-1|TRBJ1-4
CASRNGQGRTNEKLFF
TGCGCCAGCAGAAACGGACAGGGCCGAACTAATGAAAAACTGTTTTTT
>TRBD1|NA|TRBV5-5|TRBJ1-6
CASSAGQSYNSPLHF
TGTGCCAGCAGCGCGGGACAGTCCTATAATTCACCCCTCCACTTT
>NA|NA|TRBV5-4|TRBJ1-2
CASSLAAGQNYGYTF
TGTGCCAGCAGCTTGGCGGCCGGACAAAACTATGGCTACACCTTC
>NA|NA|TRBV2|TRBJ1-1
CASSPGARGYTEAFF
TGTGCCAGCAGCCCTGGGGCCCGGGGGTACACTGAAGCTTTCTTT
>NA|NA|TRBV19|TRBJ1-1
CASSTGPGRTEAFF
TGTGCCAGTAGTACGGGACCCGGGAGGACTGAAGCTTTCTTT
>TRBD1|NA|TRBV5-4|TRBJ1-1
CASSRDRASSTEAFF
TGTGCCAGCAGCAGGGACAGGGCGTCGTCCACTGAAGCTTTCTTT
>TRBD1|few|TRBV29-1|TRBJ1-2
CSVDRQGPSNYGYTF
TGCAGCGTTGACCGACAGGGTCCCTCTAACTATGGCTACACCTTC
>NA|once|TRBV18|TRBJ2-1
CASSPPGRANEQFF
TGTGCCAGCTCACCACCGGGCAGGGCAAATGAGCAGTTCTTC
>TRBD2|NA|TRBV6-1|TRBJ2-1
CASSERGLAGVFF
TGTGCCAGCAGTGAGCGCGGGCTAGCGGGAGTGTTCTTC
>NA|once|TRBV19|TRBJ2-7
CASSIGGSGEQYF
TGTGCCAGTAGTATTGGCGGCTCGGGCGAGCAGTACTTC
>NA|NA|TRBV3-1/TRBV3-2|TRBJ1-3
CASRLLSGVGTIYF
TGTGCCAGCAGGCTTCTGTCAGGTGTGGGCACCATATATTTT
>TRBD2|once|TRBV4-2|TRBJ2-3
CASSHGTSGGTWGDTQYF
TGTGCCAGCAGCCACGGGACTAGCGGGGGAACCTGGGGAGATACGCAGTATTTT
>TRBD2|NA|TRBV6-2/TRBV6-3|TRBJ2-2
CASSYPPWASGIDTGELFF
TGTGCCAGCAGTTACCCCCCCTGGGCTAGCGGGATTGACACCGGGGAGCTGTTTTTT
>TRBD2|NA|TRBV7-9|TRBJ2-3
CASSLDGGGAGDTQYF
TGTGCCAGCAGCTTAGATGGCGGGGGGGCCGGAGATACGCAGTATTTT
>NA|NA|TRBV28|TRBJ1-4
CASSLPGVGEKLFF
TGTGCCAGCAGTTTGCCAGGGGTTGGTGAAAAACTGTTTTTT
>NA|NA|TRBV9|TRBJ1-1
CASSVGTLGGTEAFF
TGTGCCAGCAGCGTTGGGACATTAGGAGGCACTGAAGCTTTCTTT
>TRBD1|NA|TRBV28|TRBJ1-4
CASSLLQGATNEKLFF
TGTGCCAGCAGTTTATTACAGGGGGCAACTAATGAAAAACTGTTTTTT
>NA|NA|TRBV5-1|TRBJ2-5
CASSSQGNQETQYF
TGCGCCAGCAGCTCACAGGGAAATCAAGAGACCCAGTACTTC
>NA|NA|TRBV11-2|TRBJ1-1
CASVAGAFAEAFF
TGTGCCAGTGTCGCGGGGGCTTTCGCTGAAGCTTTCTTT
>TRBD1|NA|TRBV5-1|TRBJ2-5
CASSLGDKQGARETQYF
TGCGCCAGCAGCTTGGGTGATAAACAGGGGGCCCGAGAGACCCAGTACTTC
>NA|NA|TRBV6-5|TRBJ2-7
CASSSTPGLGEQYF
TGTGCCAGCAGTTCGACCCCAGGGTTGGGCGAGCAGTACTTC
>NA|NA|TRBV5-6|TRBJ1-1
CASSLWANTEAFF
TGTGCCAGCAGCTTATGGGCAAACACTGAAGCTTTCTTT
>NA|NA|TRBV5-6|TRBJ2-3
CASSLGKDTQYF
TGTGCCAGCAGCTTGGGTAAAGATACGCAGTATTTT
>NA|NA|TRBV12-3/TRBV12-4|TRBJ1-1
CASSLTGNTEAFF
TGTGCCAGCAGTCTAACAGGGAACACTGAAGCTTTCTTT
>TRBD2|NA|TRBV4-2|TRBJ2-3
CASSQDRTRSPDTQYF
TGTGCCAGCAGCCAAGATCGGACTAGATCGCCAGATACGCAGTATTTT
>TRBD2|NA|TRBV4-1|TRBJ2-2
CASSQGRANTGELFF
TGCGCCAGCAGCCAGGGGAGGGCCAATACCGGGGAGCTGTTTTTT
>TRBD2|NA|TRBV28|TRBJ2-7
CASVVAGGPYEQYF
TGTGCCAGCGTCGTGGCGGGAGGGCCCTACGAGCAGTACTTC
>TRBD1|once|TRBV6-1|TRBJ1-5
CASSEPDRGLLQPQHF
TGTGCCAGCAGTGAACCCGACAGGGGTCTGCTTCAGCCCCAGCATTTT
>TRBD1|NA|TRBV19|TRBJ1-4
CASSMLGQSNEKLFF
TGTGCCAGTAGTATGTTGGGACAGAGTAATGAAAAACTGTTTTTT
>NA|NA|TRBV24-1|TRBJ2-7
CATSGGRVRRQYF
TGTGCCACCAGTGGAGGCAGGGTCAGGCGGCAGTACTTC
>NA|once|TRBV20-1|TRBJ2-3
CSASPPGLLNTDTQYF
TGCAGTGCTAGTCCTCCGGGACTTCTAAACACAGATACGCAGTATTTT
>NA|NA|TRBV28|TRBJ2-7
CASSPGAYEQYF
TGTGCCAGCAGCCCAGGGGCCTACGAGCAGTACTTC
>NA|few|TRBV5-8|TRBJ2-3
CASSPRTGTDTQYF
TGTGCCAGCAGCCCCAGGACTGGCACAGATACGCAGTATTTT
>TRBD1|once|TRBV10-3|TRBJ1-1
CAIRQGLNTEAFF
TGTGCCATCCGACAGGGGTTGAACACTGAAGCTTTCTTT
>NA|NA|TRBV7-9|TRBJ2-1
CASSSFTGRLNEQFF
TGTGCCAGCAGCTCCTTTACAGGGAGATTAAATGAGCAGTTCTTC
>NA|NA|TRBV25-1|TRBJ1-1
CASSEAGSSTEAFF
TGTGCCAGCAGTGAAGCCGGGTCTAGCACTGAAGCTTTCTTT
>TRBD2|NA|TRBV9|TRBJ2-7
CASSVGGTSSYEQYF
TGTGCCAGCAGCGTAGGCGGGACTAGCTCCTACGAGCAGTACTTC
>TRBD2|few|TRBV7-8|TRBJ2-1
CASSSRTSGTYNEQFF
TGTGCCAGCAGCTCCAGGACTAGCGGAACCTACAATGAGCAGTTCTTC
>NA|NA|TRBV3-1/TRBV3-2|TRBJ1-2
CASSQLSYGYTF
TGTGCCAGCAGCCAACTCAGCTATGGCTACACCTTC
>TRBD1|NA|TRBV6-5|TRBJ2-1
CASTPGQALGEQFF
TGTGCCAGCACCCCCGGACAGGCTCTAGGTGAGCAGTTCTTC